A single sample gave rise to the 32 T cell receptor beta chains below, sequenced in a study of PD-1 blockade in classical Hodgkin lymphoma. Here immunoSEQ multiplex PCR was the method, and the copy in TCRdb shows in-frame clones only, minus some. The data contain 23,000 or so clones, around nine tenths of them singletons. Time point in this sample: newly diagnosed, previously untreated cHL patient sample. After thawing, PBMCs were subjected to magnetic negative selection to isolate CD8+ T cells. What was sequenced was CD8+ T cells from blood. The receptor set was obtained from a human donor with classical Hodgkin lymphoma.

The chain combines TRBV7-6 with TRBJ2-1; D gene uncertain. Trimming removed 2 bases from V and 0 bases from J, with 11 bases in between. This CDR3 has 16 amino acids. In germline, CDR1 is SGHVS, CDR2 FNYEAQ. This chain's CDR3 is CASSLSRRSSYNEQFF. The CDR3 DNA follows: TGTGCCAGCAGCTTATCACGCCGGAGCTCCTACAATGAGCAGTTCTTC. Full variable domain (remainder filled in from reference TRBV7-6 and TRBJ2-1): GAGVSQSPRYKVTKRGQDVALRCDPISGHVSLYWYRQALGQGPEFLTYFNYEAQQDKSGLPNDRFSAERPEGSISTLTIQRTEQRDSAMYRCASSLSRRSSYNEQFFGPGTRLTVL.

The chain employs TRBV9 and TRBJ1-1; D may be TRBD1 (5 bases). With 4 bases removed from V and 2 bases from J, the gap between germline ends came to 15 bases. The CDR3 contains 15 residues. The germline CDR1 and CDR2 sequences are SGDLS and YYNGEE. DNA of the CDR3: TGTGCCAGCAGCCCCCCGGGGCCGTTTAACACTGAAGCTTTCTTT. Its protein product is CASSPPGPFNTEAFF.

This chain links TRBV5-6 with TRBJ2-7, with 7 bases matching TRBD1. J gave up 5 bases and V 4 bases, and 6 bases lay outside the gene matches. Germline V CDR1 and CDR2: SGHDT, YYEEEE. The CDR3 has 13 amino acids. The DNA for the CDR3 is TGTGCCAGCAGCCCAACAGGGGTGGACGAGCAGTACTTC. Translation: CASSPTGVDEQYF. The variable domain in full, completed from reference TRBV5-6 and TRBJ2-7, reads DAGVTQSPTHLIKTRGQQVTLRCSPKSGHDTVSWYQQALGQGPQFIFQYYEEEERQRGNFPDRFSGHQFPNYSSELNVNALLLGDSALYLCASSPTGVDEQYFGPGTRLTVT.

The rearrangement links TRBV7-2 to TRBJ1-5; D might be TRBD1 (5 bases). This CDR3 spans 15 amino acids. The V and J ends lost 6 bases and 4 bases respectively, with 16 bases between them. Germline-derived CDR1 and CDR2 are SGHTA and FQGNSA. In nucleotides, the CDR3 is TGTGCCAGCAGACTAGACGGGGGTGGTAATCAGCCCCAGCATTTT. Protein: CASRLDGGGNQPQHF. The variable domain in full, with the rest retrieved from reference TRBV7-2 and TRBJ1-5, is GAGVSQSPSNKVTEKGKDVELRCDPISGHTALYWYRQSLGQGLEFLIYFQGNSAPDKSGLPSDRFSAERTGGSVSTLTIQRTQQEDSAVYLCASRLDGGGNQPQHFGDGTRLSIL.

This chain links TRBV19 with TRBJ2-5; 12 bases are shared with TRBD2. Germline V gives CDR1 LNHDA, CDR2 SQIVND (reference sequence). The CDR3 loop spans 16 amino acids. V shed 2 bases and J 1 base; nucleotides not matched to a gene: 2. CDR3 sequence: CASSILAGGGQETQYF. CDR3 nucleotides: TGTGCCAGTAGTATACTAGCGGGGGGGGGCCAAGAGACCCAGTACTTC. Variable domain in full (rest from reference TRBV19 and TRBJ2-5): DGGITQSPKYLFRKEGQNVTLSCEQNLNHDAMYWYRQDPGQGLRLIYYSQIVNDFQKGDIAEGYSVSREKKESFPLTVTSAQKNPTAFYLCASSILAGGGQETQYFGPGTRLLVL.

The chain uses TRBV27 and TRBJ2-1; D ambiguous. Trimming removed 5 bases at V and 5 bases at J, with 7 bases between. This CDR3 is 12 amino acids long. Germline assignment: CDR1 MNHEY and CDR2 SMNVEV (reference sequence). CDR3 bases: TGTGCCAGCAGTCTAGGGAACAATGAGCAGTTCTTC. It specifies CASSLGNNEQFF.

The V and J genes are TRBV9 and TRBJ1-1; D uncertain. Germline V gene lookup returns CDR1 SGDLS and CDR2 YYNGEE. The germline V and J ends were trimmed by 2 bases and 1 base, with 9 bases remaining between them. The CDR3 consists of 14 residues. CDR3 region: CASSVDTWNTEAFF. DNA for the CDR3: TGTGCCAGCAGCGTCGACACCTGGAACACTGAAGCTTTCTTT.

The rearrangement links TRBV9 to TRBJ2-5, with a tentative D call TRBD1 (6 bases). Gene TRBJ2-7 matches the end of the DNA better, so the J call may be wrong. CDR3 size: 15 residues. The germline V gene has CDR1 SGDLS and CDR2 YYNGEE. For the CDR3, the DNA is TGTGCCAGCAGCGTTAGACAGGACGCACCCTACGAGCAGTACTTC. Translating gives CASSVRQDAPYEQYF.

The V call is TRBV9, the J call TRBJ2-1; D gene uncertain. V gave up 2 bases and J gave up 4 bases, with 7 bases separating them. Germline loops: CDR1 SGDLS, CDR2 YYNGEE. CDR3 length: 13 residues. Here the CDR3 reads CASSVNLYNEQFF. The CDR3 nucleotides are TGTGCCAGCAGCGTTAACCTATACAATGAGCAGTTCTTC.

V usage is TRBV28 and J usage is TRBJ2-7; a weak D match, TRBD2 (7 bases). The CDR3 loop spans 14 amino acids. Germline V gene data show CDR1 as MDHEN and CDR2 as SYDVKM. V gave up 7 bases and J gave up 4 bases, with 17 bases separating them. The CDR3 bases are TGTGCCAGCACCCCAGGGAGGGGGAGATACGAGCAGTACTTC. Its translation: CASTPGRGRYEQYF.

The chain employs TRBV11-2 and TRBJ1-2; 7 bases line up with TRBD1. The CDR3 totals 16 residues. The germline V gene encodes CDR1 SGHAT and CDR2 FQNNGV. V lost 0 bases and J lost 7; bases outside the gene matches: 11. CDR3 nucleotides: TGTGCCAGCAGCTTAGACAGGGGGGCCCTAAGGGCTGGCTACACCTTC. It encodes CASSLDRGALRAGYTF.

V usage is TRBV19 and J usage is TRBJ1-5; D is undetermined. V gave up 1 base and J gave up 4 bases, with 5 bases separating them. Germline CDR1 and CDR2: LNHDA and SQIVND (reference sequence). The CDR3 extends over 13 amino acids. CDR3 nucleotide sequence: TGTGCCAGTAGTATAGGGCCTAATCAGCCCCAGCATTTT. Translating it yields CASSIGPNQPQHF.

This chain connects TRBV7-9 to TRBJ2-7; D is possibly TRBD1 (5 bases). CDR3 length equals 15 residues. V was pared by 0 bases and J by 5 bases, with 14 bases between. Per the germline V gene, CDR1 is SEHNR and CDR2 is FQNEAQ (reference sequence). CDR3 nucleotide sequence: TGTGCCAGCAGCTTAGCGGGGCGAGAGTCGGACGAGCAGTACTTC. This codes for CASSLAGRESDEQYF. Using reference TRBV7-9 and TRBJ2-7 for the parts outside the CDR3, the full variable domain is DTGVSQNPRHKITKRGQNVTFRCDPISEHNRLYWYRQTLGQGPEFLTYFQNEAQLEKSRLLSDRFSAERPKGSFSTLEIQRTEQGDSAMYLCASSLAGRESDEQYFGPGTRLTVT.

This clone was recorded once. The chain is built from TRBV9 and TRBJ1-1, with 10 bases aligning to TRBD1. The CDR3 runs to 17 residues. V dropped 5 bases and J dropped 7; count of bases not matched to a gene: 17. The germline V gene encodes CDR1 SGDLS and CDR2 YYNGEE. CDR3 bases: TGTGCCAGCAGTCTGAATCCGACGGGACAGGGGCAATATGAAGCTTTCTTT. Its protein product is CASSLNPTGQGQYEAFF.

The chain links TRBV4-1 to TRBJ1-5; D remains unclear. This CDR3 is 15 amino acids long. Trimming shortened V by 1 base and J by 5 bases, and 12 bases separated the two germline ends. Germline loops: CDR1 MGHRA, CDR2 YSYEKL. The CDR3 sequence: CASSQAALLDQPQHF. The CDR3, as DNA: TGCGCCAGCAGCCAAGCGGCCCTTTTAGATCAGCCCCAGCATTTT.

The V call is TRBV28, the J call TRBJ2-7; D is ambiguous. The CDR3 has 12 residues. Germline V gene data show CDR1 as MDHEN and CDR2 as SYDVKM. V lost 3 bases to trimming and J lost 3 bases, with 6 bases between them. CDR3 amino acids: CASSFYSYEQYF. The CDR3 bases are TGTGCCAGCAGTTTTTATAGCTACGAGCAGTACTTC.

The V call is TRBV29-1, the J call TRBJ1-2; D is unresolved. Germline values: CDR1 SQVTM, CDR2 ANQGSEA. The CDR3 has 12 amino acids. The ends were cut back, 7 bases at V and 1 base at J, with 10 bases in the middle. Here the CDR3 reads CSDQQNNYGYTF. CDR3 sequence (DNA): TGCAGCGACCAACAGAATAACTATGGCTACACCTTC.

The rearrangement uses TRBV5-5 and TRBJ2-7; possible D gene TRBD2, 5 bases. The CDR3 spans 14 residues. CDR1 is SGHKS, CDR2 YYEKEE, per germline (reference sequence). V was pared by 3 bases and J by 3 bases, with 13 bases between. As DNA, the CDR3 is TGTGCCAGCAGCTCGGACCCAGCGGTCTACGAGCAGTACTTC. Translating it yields CASSSDPAVYEQYF. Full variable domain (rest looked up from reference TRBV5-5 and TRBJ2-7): DAGVTQSPTHLIKTRGQQVTLRCSPISGHKSVSWYQQVLGQGPQFIFQYYEKEERGRGNFPDRFSARQFPNYSSELNVNALLLGDSALYLCASSSDPAVYEQYFGPGTRLTVT.

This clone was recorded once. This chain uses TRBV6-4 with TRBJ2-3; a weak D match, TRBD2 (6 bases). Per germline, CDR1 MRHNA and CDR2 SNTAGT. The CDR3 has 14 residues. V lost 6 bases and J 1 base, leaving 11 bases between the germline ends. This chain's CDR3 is CASSQASGTDTQYF. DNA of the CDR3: TGTGCCAGCAGCCAAGCTAGCGGCACAGATACGCAGTATTTT.

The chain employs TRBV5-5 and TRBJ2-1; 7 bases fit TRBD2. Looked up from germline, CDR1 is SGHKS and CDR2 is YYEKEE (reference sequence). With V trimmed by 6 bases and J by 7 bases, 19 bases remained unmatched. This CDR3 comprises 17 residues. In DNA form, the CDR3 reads TGTGCCAGCACCCGGAGGATTAGCGGACTAGGAGGGAATGAGCAGTTCTTC. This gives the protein CASTRRISGLGGNEQFF.

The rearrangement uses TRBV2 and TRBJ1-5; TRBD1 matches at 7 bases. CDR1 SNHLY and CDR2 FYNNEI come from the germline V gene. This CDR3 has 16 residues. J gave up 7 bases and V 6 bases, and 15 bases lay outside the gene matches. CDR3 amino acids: CASSFDREVLVQPQHF. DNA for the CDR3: TGTGCCAGCAGCTTCGACAGGGAAGTATTGGTACAGCCCCAGCATTTT.

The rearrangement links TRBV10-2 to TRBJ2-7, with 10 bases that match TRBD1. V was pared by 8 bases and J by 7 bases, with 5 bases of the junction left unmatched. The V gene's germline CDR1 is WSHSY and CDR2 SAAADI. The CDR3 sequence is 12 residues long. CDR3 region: CASGTGVGEQYF. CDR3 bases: TGCGCCAGCGGGACAGGGGTGGGAGAGCAGTACTTC.

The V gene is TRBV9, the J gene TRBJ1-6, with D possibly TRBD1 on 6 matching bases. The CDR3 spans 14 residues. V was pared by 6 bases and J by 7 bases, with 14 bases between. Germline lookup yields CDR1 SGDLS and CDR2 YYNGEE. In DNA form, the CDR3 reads TGTGCCAGCAATGTAGGGGGGATGAATTCACCCCTCCACTTT. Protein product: CASNVGGMNSPLHF.

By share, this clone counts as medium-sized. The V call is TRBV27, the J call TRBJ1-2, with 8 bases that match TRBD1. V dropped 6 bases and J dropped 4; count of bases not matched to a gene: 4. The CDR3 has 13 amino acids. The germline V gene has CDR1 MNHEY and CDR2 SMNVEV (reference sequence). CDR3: CASSPTGGYGYTF. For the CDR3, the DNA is TGTGCCAGCAGCCCTACAGGGGGCTATGGCTACACCTTC.

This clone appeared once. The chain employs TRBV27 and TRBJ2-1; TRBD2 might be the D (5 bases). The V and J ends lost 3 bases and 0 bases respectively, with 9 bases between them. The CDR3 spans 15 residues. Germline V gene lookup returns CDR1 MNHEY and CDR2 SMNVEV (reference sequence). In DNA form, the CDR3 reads TGTGCCAGCAGTTTCGGAGGCAGCTCCTACAATGAGCAGTTCTTC. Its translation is CASSFGGSSYNEQFF.

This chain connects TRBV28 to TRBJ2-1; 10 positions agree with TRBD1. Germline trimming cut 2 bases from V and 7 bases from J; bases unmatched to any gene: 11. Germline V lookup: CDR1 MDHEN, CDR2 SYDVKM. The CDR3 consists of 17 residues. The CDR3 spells CASSLRQGAQILNEQFF. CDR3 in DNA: TGTGCCAGCAGTTTAAGACAGGGGGCACAAATTTTGAATGAGCAGTTCTTC.

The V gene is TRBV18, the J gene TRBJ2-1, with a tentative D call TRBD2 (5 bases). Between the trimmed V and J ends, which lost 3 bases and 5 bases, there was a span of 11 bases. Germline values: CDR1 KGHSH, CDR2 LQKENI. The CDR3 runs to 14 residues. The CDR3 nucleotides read TGTGCCAGCTCACCGGTAGCGTTTAACAATGAGCAGTTCTTC. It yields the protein CASSPVAFNNEQFF.

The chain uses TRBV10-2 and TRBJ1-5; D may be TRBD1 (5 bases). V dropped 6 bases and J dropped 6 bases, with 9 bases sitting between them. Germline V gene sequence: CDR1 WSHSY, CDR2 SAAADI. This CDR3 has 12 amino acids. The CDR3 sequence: CASRGVGQPQHF. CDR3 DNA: TGCGCCAGCAGGGGGGTGGGTCAGCCCCAGCATTTT.

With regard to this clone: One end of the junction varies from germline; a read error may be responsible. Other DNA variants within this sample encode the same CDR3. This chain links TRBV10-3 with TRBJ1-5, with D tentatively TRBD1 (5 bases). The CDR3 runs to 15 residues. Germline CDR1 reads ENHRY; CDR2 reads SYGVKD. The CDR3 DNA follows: TGTGCCATCTCGGAACAGGAGGATAGCAATCAGCCCCAGCACTTT. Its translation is CAISEQEDSNQPQHF.

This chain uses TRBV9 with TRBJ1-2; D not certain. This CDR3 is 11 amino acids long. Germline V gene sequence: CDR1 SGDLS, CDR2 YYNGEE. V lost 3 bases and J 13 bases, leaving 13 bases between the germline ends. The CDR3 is CASSALGRFTF. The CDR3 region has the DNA TGTGCCAGCAGCGCGCTAGGGAGGTTCACCTTC.

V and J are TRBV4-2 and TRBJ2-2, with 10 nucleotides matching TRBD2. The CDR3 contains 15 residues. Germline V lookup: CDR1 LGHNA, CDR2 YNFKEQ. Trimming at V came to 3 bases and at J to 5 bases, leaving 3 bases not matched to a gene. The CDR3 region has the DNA TGTGCCAGCAGCCAGCTAGCGGGGGATACCGGGGAGCTGTTTTTT. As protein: CASSQLAGDTGELFF.

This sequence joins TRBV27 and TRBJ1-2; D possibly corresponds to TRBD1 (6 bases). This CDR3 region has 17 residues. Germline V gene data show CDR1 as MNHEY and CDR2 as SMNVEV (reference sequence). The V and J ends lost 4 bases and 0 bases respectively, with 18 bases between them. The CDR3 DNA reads TGTGCCAGCAGTTCACGTTTTTGGGACACAGCTAACTATGGCTACACCTTC. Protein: CASSSRFWDTANYGYTF.